The 32 T cell receptor beta chains presented below share a single source sample, sequenced in a study of shared clonotypes between healthy human individuals. The assay was immunoSEQ multiplex PCR, and TCRdb's table has in-frame clones only and misses some. Among approximately 500,000 clones, 60% to 80% were seen once, and the ten largest hold around 13%. Sequences were obtained from PBMCs. These receptor sequences come from a woman aged 40 to 50 in good health. Some clones in this sample may be carry-over from other donors' samples.

The rearrangement joins TRBV11-2 to TRBJ2-5; 10 bases agree with TRBD1. V shed 4 bases, J shed 3 bases, and the junction held 8 bases outside the gene matches. CDR1 and CDR2 (germline): SGHAT, FQNNGV. The CDR3 sequence is 16 residues long. CDR3 sequence (DNA): TGTGCCAGCAGCTCTAATCACGGGACAGGGGAAGAGACCCAGTACTTC. Its translation is CASSSNHGTGEETQYF.

This chain joins TRBV28 and TRBJ1-5; tentative D call: TRBD1 (5 bases). The V end was cut by 6 bases, the J end by 6 bases, with 15 bases between. The germline gives CDR1 MDHEN, CDR2 SYDVKM. This CDR3 contains 14 residues. As DNA, the CDR3 is TGTGCCAGCAGCCACTCCACGACAGTTCAGCCCCAGCATTTT. It codes for CASSHSTTVQPQHF.

The V call is TRBV4-3, the J call TRBJ2-4; 8 nucleotides line up with TRBD2. This CDR3 has 14 residues. Germline assignment: CDR1 LGHNA and CDR2 YSLEER. With 3 bases clipped from V and 5 bases from J, the junction kept 3 bases outside the gene matches. The CDR3 sequence is CASSHPGLENIQYF. CDR3 nucleotides: TGCGCCAGCAGCCACCCGGGACTAGAAAACATTCAGTACTTC.

The chain uses TRBV19 and TRBJ1-5; perhaps TRBD1 as D (5 bases). This CDR3 comprises 16 residues. Trimming removed 2 bases from V and 0 bases from J, with 11 bases in between. Germline V gene data show CDR1 as LNHDA and CDR2 as SQIVND (reference sequence). The CDR3 here is CASSILRGSSNQPQHF. The CDR3 nucleotides read TGTGCCAGTAGTATATTAAGGGGCAGTAGCAATCAGCCCCAGCATTTT.

A remark on this clone: The sample holds other DNA sequences that translate to the same CDR3. J is TRBJ2-5 and V is TRBV7-2; D is possibly TRBD2 (6 bases). Germline V gene lookup returns CDR1 SGHTA and CDR2 FQGNSA. The CDR3 covers 14 residues. Between the trimmed V and J ends, which lost 5 bases and 2 bases, there was a span of 12 bases. The CDR3 spells CASSGGGAQETQYF. CDR3 DNA sequence: TGTGCCAGCAGCGGTGGCGGGGCACAAGAGACCCAGTACTTC.

The sample holds a few counts of this clone. The chain recombines TRBV7-9 with TRBJ2-1; weak D call: TRBD2 (6 bases). Deletions cut 5 bases from V and 5 bases from J, with 13 bases between. From germline, CDR1 is SEHNR and CDR2 FQNEAQ (reference sequence). The CDR3 covers 14 residues. The CDR3 DNA sequence: TGTGCCAGCAGCCCCTTAGCGGTTAACAATGAGCAGTTCTTC. Amino acid sequence: CASSPLAVNNEQFF.

This clone has just a few counts. The rearrangement uses TRBV4-3 and TRBJ2-7, with a tentative D call TRBD1 (5 bases). The V gene lost 2 bases and the J gene lost 3 bases, with 23 bases spanning the gap. This CDR3 has 18 residues. Germline CDR1 and CDR2: LGHNA and YSLEER. DNA for the CDR3: TGCGCCAGCAGCCAATTTCGACAGCAGACCCAGATGGTCTACGAGCAGTACTTC. Protein: CASSQFRQQTQMVYEQYF.

This clone was seen once. V usage is TRBV14 and J usage is TRBJ1-5; no clear D gene. Trimming left V 1 base short and J 3 bases short, with 10 bases between. This CDR3 region has 15 residues. Looked up from germline, CDR1 is SGHDN and CDR2 is FVKESK. CDR3 bases: TGTGCCAGCAGCCAAGCGCGGGAAAACAATCAGCCCCAGCATTTT. This codes for CASSQARENNQPQHF.

V usage is TRBV19 and J usage is TRBJ2-1, with TRBD2 as a possible D gene (6 bases). The germline CDR1 and CDR2 sequences are LNHDA and SQIVND (reference sequence). This CDR3 has 19 residues. The ends were cut back, 1 base at V and 3 bases at J, with 22 bases in the middle. The CDR3 DNA sequence: TGTGCCAGTAGTATAGTGGGGGGTGCTAACTCGATCTTCTACAATGAGCAGTTCTTC. Its translation: CASSIVGGANSIFYNEQFF.

The chain combines TRBV7-9 with TRBJ1-4; 10 positions match TRBD1. The CDR3 runs 15 residues. With 6 bases clipped from V and 4 bases from J, the junction kept 5 bases outside the gene matches. Germline lookup yields CDR1 SEHNR and CDR2 FQNEAQ (reference sequence). This CDR3 is CASSRRTGGNEKLFF. The DNA of the CDR3 is TGTGCCAGCAGTCGCCGGACAGGGGGTAATGAAAAACTGTTTTTT.

This chain uses TRBV19 with TRBJ1-1; D uncertain. CDR1 is LNHDA, CDR2 SQIVND, per germline (reference sequence). The V gene lost 0 bases and the J gene lost 5 bases, with 10 bases spanning the gap. The CDR3 loop spans 14 amino acids. As DNA, the CDR3 is TGTGCCAGTAGTATAGATGGCAGAGGAACTGAAGCTTTCTTT. It yields the protein CASSIDGRGTEAFF.

On this clone itself: The identical CDR3 is also encoded by other nucleotide sequences in the sample. The chain joins TRBV27 to TRBJ1-5; D is ambiguous. The CDR3 spans 12 residues. With 1 base removed from V and 6 bases from J, the gap between germline ends came to 4 bases. CDR1 and CDR2 (germline): MNHEY, SMNVEV (reference sequence). Written as DNA, the CDR3 is TGTGCCAGCAGTTTATATGGTCAGCCCCAGCATTTT. Translating it yields CASSLYGQPQHF.

The genes are TRBV29-1 and TRBJ1-1; 7 bases map to TRBD1. V gave up 1 base and J gave up 4 bases; unmatched junction bases: 3. CDR1 is SQVTM and CDR2 is ANQGSEA in the germline V gene. The CDR3 loop spans 13 amino acids. CDR3 nucleotides: TGCAGCGTTGAAGCGGCAGGGGGCACTGAAGCTTTCTTT. It yields the protein CSVEAAGGTEAFF.

The rearrangement joins TRBV14 to TRBJ2-2; D possibly corresponds to TRBD1 (5 bases). The germline CDR1 and CDR2 sequences are SGHDN and FVKESK. The CDR3 loop spans 16 amino acids. V was cut by 2 bases and J by 3 bases, with 13 bases left in between. CDR3 region: CASSQSLQAYTGELFF. In nucleotides, the CDR3 is TGTGCCAGCAGCCAAAGTCTACAGGCGTACACCGGGGAGCTGTTTTTT.

This clone was detected a few times. At one end the junction does not follow the germline gene, possibly because of a read error. The chain couples TRBV7-7 to TRBJ2-1; D remains ambiguous. This CDR3 spans 15 amino acids. Looked up from germline, CDR1 is SSHAT and CDR2 is FNYEAQ (reference sequence). The CDR3 loop is CASSLALDSYNEQFF. CDR3 DNA: TGTGCTAGCAGCTTAGCTCTCGACTCCTACAATGAGCAGTTCTTC.

The chain combines TRBV29-1 with TRBJ1-2; maybe TRBD1 (5 bases). The germline CDR1 and CDR2 sequences are SQVTM and ANQGSEA. V was clipped by 1 base and J by 4 bases, with 10 bases between them. The CDR3 runs 13 residues. The chain's CDR3 is CSVEGDSLYGYTF. The CDR3 coding sequence is TGCAGCGTTGAAGGTGACAGTCTCTATGGCTACACCTTC.

This chain links TRBV15 with TRBJ2-7; TRBD1 aligns across 7 bases. The germline CDR1 and CDR2 sequences are LNHNV and YYDKDF (reference sequence). With V trimmed by 0 bases and J by 4 bases, 12 bases remained unmatched. The CDR3 totals 17 residues. Written as DNA, the CDR3 is TGTGCCACCAGCAGAGATCCCCCCGGGACAGAAACTTACGAGCAGTACTTC. It specifies CATSRDPPGTETYEQYF.

The chain recombines TRBV5-4 with TRBJ1-2; D unresolved. V shed 0 bases and J shed 5 bases, with 8 bases lying between them. CDR1 SGHNT and CDR2 YYREEE come from the germline V gene (reference sequence). The CDR3 extends over 13 amino acids. The CDR3 spells CASSLDPEYGYTF. The CDR3 DNA is TGTGCCAGCAGCTTGGATCCAGAGTATGGCTACACCTTC. Using reference TRBV5-4 and TRBJ1-2 for the parts outside the CDR3, the full variable domain is ETGVTQSPTHLIKTRGQQVTLRCSSQSGHNTVSWYQQALGQGPQFIFQYYREEENGRGNFPPRFSGLQFPNYSSELNVNALELDDSALYLCASSLDPEYGYTFGSGTRLTVV.

V usage is TRBV10-3 and J usage is TRBJ2-5, with 7 bases aligning to TRBD2. Germline lookup yields CDR1 ENHRY and CDR2 SYGVKD. V was pared by 2 bases and J by 4 bases, with 22 bases of the junction left unmatched. This CDR3 has 20 amino acids. The CDR3: CAISEPKGGRSRQGGETQYF. CDR3 coding DNA: TGTGCCATCAGTGAGCCGAAGGGCGGGAGAAGTAGGCAGGGAGGAGAGACCCAGTACTTC.

The chain employs TRBV18 and TRBJ2-3, with D perhaps TRBD1 (5 bases). V was clipped by 3 bases and J by 1 base, with 8 bases between them. From germline, CDR1 is KGHSH and CDR2 LQKENI. This CDR3 spans 14 amino acids. The CDR3 spells CASSPETGTDTQYF. In nucleotides, the CDR3 is TGTGCCAGCTCACCCGAGACAGGCACAGATACGCAGTATTTT.

The chain joins TRBV11-3 to TRBJ2-1; 9 nucleotides align to TRBD1. The trim removed 1 base at V and 2 bases at J, leaving 6 bases unmatched. This CDR3 region has 17 residues. Germline loops: CDR1 SGHNT, CDR2 YENEEA. The CDR3 sequence is CASSLGFGQGTYNEQFF. As DNA, the CDR3 is TGTGCCAGCAGCTTAGGTTTCGGACAGGGGACCTACAATGAGCAGTTCTTC.

This chain connects TRBV30 to TRBJ1-2; TRBD1 aligns across 8 bases. Germline CDR1 and CDR2: GTSNPN and SVGIG (reference sequence). This CDR3 region has 14 residues. V lost 0 bases and J lost 4; bases outside the gene matches: 4. CDR3 DNA: TGTGCCTGGAGTGTAGACAGGGGCGTCTATGGCTACACCTTC. The encoded protein is CAWSVDRGVYGYTF.

V and J are TRBV7-9 and TRBJ2-2; 8 positions agree with TRBD1. Germline CDR1 reads SEHNR; CDR2 reads FQNEAQ (reference sequence). V gave up 3 bases and J gave up 3 bases; unmatched junction bases: 12. This CDR3 contains 18 residues. The CDR3 region has the DNA TGTGCCAGCAGCTTCCCCCTCAGGGGGCCAGCCTACACCGGGGAGCTGTTTTTT. The encoded protein is CASSFPLRGPAYTGELFF.

DNA of the CDR3: TGTGCCAGCAGTCCGACTAGTTCCTACGAGCAGTACTTC. Translation gives CASSPTSSYEQYF. This rearrangement joins TRBV7-6 to TRBJ2-7; D possibly corresponds to TRBD2 (6 bases). V lost 6 bases to trimming and J lost 1 base, with 10 bases between them. The germline CDR1 and CDR2 sequences are SGHVS and FNYEAQ. This CDR3 is 13 amino acids long. Based on the CDR3 plus reference TRBV7-6 and TRBJ2-7, the full variable domain is GAGVSQSPRYKVTKRGQDVALRCDPISGHVSLYWYRQALGQGPEFLTYFNYEAQQDKSGLPNDRFSAERPEGSISTLTIQRTEQRDSAMYRCASSPTSSYEQYFGPGTRLTVT.

The rearrangement links TRBV19 to TRBJ1-1; D call uncertain. Trimming shortened V by 3 bases and J by 0 bases, and 5 bases separated the two germline ends. Germline V gives CDR1 LNHDA, CDR2 SQIVND (reference sequence). The length of the CDR3 is 13 residues. CDR3 DNA: TGTGCCAGTAGTATGACTATGAACACTGAAGCTTTCTTT. Translated, it gives CASSMTMNTEAFF.

This chain uses TRBV6-6 with TRBJ2-7, with D unresolved. This CDR3 comprises 12 residues. V lost 0 bases and J 7 bases, leaving 7 bases between the germline ends. Per the germline V gene, CDR1 is MNHNY and CDR2 is SVGAGI (reference sequence). The CDR3 loop reads CASSYSVWEQYF. The CDR3 region has the DNA TGTGCCAGCAGTTACTCGGTCTGGGAGCAGTACTTC.

The genes are TRBV5-1 and TRBJ1-1; D uncertain. In germline, CDR1 is SGHRS, CDR2 YFSETQ. V gave up 0 bases and J gave up 0 bases, with 9 bases separating them. This CDR3 spans 15 amino acids. The CDR3 nucleotides read TGCGCCAGCAGCTTGGATCAGGCCCTGAACACTGAAGCTTTCTTT. It yields the protein CASSLDQALNTEAFF.

The V and J genes are TRBV6-5 and TRBJ2-7; TRBD1 agrees at 9 bases. The CDR3 has 13 residues. J gave up 2 bases and V 8 bases, and 4 bases lay outside the gene matches. Germline assignment: CDR1 MNHEY and CDR2 SVGAGI. The DNA for the CDR3 is TGTGCCAGCGGGGACAGGGTCACCTACGAGCAGTACTTC. Encoded protein: CASGDRVTYEQYF.

As DNA, the CDR3 is TGTGCCAGCAGCCAGGACTCCTCTGGAAACACCATATATTTT. It specifies CASSQDSSGNTIYF. V gene TRBV2 combines with J gene TRBJ1-3; D gene unclear. This CDR3 spans 14 amino acids. Trimming stripped 6 bases from V and 0 bases from J, with 9 bases between. The germline CDR1 and CDR2 sequences are SNHLY and FYNNEI.

The rearrangement joins TRBV19 to TRBJ2-3; 8 nucleotides agree with TRBD2. CDR3 length equals 15 residues. Germline CDR1 reads LNHDA; CDR2 reads SQIVND (reference sequence). Trimming removed 8 bases from V and 5 bases from J; junction bases left unmatched: 12. Here the CDR3 DNA reads TGTGCCAGTTCCAGCGGGAGTCGGATTGGAGATACGCAGTATTTT. This encodes CASSSGSRIGDTQYF. Using reference TRBV19 and TRBJ2-3 for the parts outside the CDR3, the full variable domain is DGGITQSPKYLFRKEGQNVTLSCEQNLNHDAMYWYRQDPGQGLRLIYYSQIVNDFQKGDIAEGYSVSREKKESFPLTVTSAQKNPTAFYLCASSSGSRIGDTQYFGPGTRLTVL.

The chain joins TRBV7-9 to TRBJ2-1; TRBD2 matches 7 bases. CDR3 length: 14 residues. Germline lookup yields CDR1 SEHNR and CDR2 FQNEAQ (reference sequence). V trimming: 3 bases; J trimming: 2 bases; junction bases outside the gene matches: 1. The CDR3 loop reads CASSLTSTYNEQFF. Written as DNA, the CDR3 is TGTGCCAGCAGCTTGACTAGCACCTACAATGAGCAGTTCTTC.

The chain recombines TRBV6-6 with TRBJ1-3; 7 positions agree with TRBD1. Germline CDR1 is MNHNY and CDR2 is SVGAGI (reference sequence). This CDR3 spans 13 amino acids. J gave up 4 bases and V 5 bases, and 2 bases lay outside the gene matches. The CDR3: CASSGGQGNTIYF. The CDR3 nucleotides are TGTGCCAGCAGTGGGGGACAGGGAAACACCATATATTTT.